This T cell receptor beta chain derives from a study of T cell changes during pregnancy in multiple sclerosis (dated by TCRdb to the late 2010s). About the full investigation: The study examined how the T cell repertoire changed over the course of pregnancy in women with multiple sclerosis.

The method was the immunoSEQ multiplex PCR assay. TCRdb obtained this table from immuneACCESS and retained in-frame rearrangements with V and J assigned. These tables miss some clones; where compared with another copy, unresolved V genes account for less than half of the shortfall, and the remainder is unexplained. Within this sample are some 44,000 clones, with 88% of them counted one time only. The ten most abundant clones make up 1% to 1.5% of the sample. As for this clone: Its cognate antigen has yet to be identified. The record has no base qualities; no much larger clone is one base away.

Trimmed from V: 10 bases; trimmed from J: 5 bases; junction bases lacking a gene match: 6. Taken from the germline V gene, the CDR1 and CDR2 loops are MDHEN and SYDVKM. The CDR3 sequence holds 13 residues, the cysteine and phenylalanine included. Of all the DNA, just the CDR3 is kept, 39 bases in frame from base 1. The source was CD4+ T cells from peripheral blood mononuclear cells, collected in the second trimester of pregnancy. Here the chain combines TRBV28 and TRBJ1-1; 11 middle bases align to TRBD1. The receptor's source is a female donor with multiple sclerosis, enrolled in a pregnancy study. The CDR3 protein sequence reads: CATRTGGKTEAFF. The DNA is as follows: TGTGCCACCCGGACAGGGGGCAAAACTGAAGCTTTCTTT.